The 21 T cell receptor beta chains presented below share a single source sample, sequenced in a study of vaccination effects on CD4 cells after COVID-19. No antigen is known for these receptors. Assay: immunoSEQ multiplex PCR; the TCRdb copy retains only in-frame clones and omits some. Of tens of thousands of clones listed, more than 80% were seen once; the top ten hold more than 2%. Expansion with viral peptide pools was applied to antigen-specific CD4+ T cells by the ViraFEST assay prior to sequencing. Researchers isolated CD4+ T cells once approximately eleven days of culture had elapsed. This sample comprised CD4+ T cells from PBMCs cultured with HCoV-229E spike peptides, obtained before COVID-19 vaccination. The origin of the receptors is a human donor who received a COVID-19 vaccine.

CDR3: CASSVRLAGGRDTQYF. In DNA, the CDR3 is TGTGCCAGCAGCGTCAGACTAGCGGGGGGGCGTGATACGCAGTATTTT. The chain couples TRBV7-8 to TRBJ2-3; TRBD2 aligns across 14 bases. The CDR3 is 16 amino acids. CDR1 is SGHVS, CDR2 FQNEAQ, per germline. V shed 5 bases, J shed 6 bases, and the junction held 7 bases outside the gene matches.

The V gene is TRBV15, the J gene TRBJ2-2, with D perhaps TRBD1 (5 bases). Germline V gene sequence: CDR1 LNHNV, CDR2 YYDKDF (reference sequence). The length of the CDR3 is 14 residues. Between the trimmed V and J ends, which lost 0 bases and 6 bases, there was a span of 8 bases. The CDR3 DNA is TGTGCCACCAGCAGAGATCTCAGGGCCGGGGAGCTGTTTTTT. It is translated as CATSRDLRAGELFF.

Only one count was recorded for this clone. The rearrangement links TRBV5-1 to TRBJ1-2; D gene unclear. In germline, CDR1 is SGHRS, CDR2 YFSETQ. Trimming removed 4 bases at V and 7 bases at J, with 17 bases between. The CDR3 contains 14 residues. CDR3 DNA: TGCGCCAGCAGCCCGCCCCGACCAGCGGGTGGCTACACCTTC. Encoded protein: CASSPPRPAGGYTF.

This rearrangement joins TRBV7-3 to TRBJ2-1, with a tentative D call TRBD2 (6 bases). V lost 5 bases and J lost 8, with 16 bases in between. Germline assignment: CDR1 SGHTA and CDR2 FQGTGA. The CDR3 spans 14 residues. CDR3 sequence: CASSKTGGVHEQFF. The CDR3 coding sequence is TGTGCCAGCAGCAAGACTGGCGGGGTCCATGAGCAGTTCTTC.

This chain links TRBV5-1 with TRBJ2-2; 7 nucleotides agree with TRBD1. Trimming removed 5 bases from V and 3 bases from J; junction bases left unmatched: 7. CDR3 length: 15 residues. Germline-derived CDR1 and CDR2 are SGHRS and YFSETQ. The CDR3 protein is CASRLTGLDTGELFF. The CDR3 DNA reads TGCGCCAGCAGGCTGACAGGGCTAGACACCGGGGAGCTGTTTTTT.

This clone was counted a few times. The CDR3 reads CASRTGDYGYTF. CDR3 sequence (DNA): TGTGCCAGTAGGACAGGGGACTATGGCTACACCTTC. The V call is TRBV19, the J call TRBJ1-2, with TRBD1 matching over 8 bases. The CDR3 contains 12 residues. V lost 6 bases and J lost 3; bases outside the gene matches: 0. Per the germline V gene, CDR1 is LNHDA and CDR2 is SQIVND (reference sequence). Based on the CDR3 plus reference TRBV19 and TRBJ1-2, the full variable domain is DGGITQSPKYLFRKEGQNVTLSCEQNLNHDAMYWYRQDPGQGLRLIYYSQIVNDFQKGDIAEGYSVSREKKESFPLTVTSAQKNPTAFYLCASRTGDYGYTFGSGTRLTVV.

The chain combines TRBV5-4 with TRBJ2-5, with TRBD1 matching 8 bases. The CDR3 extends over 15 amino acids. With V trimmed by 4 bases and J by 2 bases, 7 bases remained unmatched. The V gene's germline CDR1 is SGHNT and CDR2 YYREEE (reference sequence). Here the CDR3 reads CASSADRVRQETQYF. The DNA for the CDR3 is TGTGCCAGCAGCGCGGACAGGGTAAGGCAAGAGACCCAGTACTTC.

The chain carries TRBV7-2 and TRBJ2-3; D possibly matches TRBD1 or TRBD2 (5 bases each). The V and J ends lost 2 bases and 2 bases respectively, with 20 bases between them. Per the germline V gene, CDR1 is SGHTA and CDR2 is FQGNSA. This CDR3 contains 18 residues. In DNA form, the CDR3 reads TGTGCCAGCAGCTTAAGAGGGGCGACAAACCAAATCACAGATACGCAGTATTTT. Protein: CASSLRGATNQITDTQYF.

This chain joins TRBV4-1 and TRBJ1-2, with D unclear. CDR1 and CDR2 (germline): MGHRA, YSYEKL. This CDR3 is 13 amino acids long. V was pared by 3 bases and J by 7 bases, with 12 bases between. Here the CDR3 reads CASSQIQERGYTF. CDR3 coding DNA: TGCGCCAGCAGCCAGATCCAAGAGCGTGGCTACACCTTC.

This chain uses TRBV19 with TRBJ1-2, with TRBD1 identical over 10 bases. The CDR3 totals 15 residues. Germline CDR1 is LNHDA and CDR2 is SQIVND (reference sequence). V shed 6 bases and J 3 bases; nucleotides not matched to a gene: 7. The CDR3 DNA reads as TGTGCCAGTAGACCCGGGACAGGGGCCGACTATGGCTACACCTTC. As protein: CASRPGTGADYGYTF.

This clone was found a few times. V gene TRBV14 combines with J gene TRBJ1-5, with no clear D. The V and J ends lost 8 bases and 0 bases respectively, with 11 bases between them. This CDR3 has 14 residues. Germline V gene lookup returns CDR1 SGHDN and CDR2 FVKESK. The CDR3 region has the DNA TGTGCCAGCCCCCTCCCCGATAGCAATCAGCCCCAGCATTTT. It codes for CASPLPDSNQPQHF. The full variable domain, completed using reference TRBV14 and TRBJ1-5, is EAGVTQFPSHSVIEKGQTVTLRCDPISGHDNLYWYRRVMGKEIKFLLHFVKESKQDESGMPNNRFLAERTGGTYSTLKVQPAELEDSGVYFCASPLPDSNQPQHFGDGTRLSIL.

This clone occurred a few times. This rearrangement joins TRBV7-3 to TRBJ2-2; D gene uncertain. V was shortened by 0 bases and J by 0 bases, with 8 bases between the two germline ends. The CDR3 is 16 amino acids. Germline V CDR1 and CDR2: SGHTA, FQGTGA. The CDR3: CASSLTAVANTGELFF. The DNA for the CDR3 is TGTGCCAGCAGCTTAACGGCCGTCGCGAACACCGGGGAGCTGTTTTTT.

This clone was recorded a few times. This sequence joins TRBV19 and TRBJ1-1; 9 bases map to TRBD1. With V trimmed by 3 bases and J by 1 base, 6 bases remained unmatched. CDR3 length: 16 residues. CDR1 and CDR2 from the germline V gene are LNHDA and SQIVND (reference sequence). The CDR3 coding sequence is TGTGCCAGTAGTATGGGCACGGGACAGGGGAACACTGAAGCTTTCTTT. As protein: CASSMGTGQGNTEAFF.

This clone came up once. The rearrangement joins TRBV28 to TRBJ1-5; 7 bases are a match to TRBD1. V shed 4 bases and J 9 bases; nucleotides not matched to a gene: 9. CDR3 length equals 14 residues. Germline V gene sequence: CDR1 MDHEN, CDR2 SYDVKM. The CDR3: CASSSTGPGRPQHF. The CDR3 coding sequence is TGTGCCAGCAGTTCGACAGGGCCTGGGCGGCCCCAGCATTTT.

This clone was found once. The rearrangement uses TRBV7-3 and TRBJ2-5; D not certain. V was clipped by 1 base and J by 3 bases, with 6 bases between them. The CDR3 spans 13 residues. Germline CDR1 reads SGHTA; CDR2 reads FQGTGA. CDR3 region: CASSLRREETQYF. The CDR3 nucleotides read TGTGCCAGCAGCTTAAGAAGGGAAGAGACCCAGTACTTC.

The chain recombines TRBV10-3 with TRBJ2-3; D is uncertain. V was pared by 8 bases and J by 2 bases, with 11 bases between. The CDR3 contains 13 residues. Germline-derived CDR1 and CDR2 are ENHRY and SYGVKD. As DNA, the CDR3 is TGTGCCATCGCGAGGCCACCCACAGATACGCAGTATTTT. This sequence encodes CAIARPPTDTQYF.

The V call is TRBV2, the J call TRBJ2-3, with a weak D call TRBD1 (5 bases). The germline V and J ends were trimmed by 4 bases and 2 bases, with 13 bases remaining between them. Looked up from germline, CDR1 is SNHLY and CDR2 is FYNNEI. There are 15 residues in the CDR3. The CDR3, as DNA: TGTGCCAGCAGTGTGACAGAAAGTAACACAGATACGCAGTATTTT. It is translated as CASSVTESNTDTQYF.

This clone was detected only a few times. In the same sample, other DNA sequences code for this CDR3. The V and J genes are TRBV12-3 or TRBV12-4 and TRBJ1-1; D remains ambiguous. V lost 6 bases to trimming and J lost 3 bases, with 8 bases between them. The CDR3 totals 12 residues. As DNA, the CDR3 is TGTGCCAGCAGAGAAGGATACACTGAAGCTTTCTTT. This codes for CASREGYTEAFF.

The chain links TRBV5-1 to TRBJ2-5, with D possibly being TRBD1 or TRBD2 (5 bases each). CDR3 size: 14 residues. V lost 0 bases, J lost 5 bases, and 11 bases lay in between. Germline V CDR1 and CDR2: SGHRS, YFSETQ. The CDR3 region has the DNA TGCGCCAGCAGCTTGGTGAGGGGTAGGGAGACCCAGTACTTC. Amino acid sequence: CASSLVRGRETQYF.

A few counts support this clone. The CDR3 DNA is TGCGCCAGCACCCGGCGAGGGGGTGATAACTATGGCTACACCTTC. Translating gives CASTRRGGDNYGYTF. The chain combines TRBV5-1 with TRBJ1-2, with D possibly matching TRBD1 (6 bases). V was trimmed by 6 bases and J by 1 base, leaving 16 bases between them. CDR3 length: 15 amino acids. From germline, CDR1 is SGHRS and CDR2 YFSETQ.

The CDR3 is CASSQRIPGEQFF. The CDR3 DNA follows: TGTGCCAGCAGCCAGAGGATACCGGGTGAGCAGTTCTTC. The chain is built from TRBV14 and TRBJ2-1; D is unclear. V lost 3 bases to trimming and J lost 9 bases, with 12 bases between them. CDR3 length equals 13 residues. Germline values: CDR1 SGHDN, CDR2 FVKESK.